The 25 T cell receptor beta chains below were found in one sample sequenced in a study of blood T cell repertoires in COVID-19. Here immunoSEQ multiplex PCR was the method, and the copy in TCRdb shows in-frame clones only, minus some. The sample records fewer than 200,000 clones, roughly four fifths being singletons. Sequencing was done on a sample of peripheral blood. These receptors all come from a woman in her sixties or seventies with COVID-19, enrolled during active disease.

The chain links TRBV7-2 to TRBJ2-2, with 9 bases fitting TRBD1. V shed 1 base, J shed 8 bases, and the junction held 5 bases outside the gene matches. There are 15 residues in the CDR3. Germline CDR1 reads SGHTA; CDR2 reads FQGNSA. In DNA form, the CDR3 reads TGTGCCAGCAGCTTAGGACAGGGGGTCTTGGGGGAGCTGTTTTTT. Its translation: CASSLGQGVLGELFF.

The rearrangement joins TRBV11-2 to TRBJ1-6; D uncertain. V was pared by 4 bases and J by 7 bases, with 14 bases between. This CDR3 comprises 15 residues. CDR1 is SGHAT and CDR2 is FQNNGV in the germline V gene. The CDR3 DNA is TGTGCCAGCAGCTACTCCTTCGGAGGGAATTCACCCCTCCACTTT. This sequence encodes CASSYSFGGNSPLHF.

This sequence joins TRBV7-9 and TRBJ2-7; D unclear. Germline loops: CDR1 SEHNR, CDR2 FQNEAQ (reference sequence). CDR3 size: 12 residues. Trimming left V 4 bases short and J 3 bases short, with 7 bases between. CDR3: CASSSTIYEQYF. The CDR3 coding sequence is TGTGCCAGCAGCTCGACAATCTACGAGCAGTACTTC.

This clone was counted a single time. The DNA of the CDR3 is TGTGCCAGCAATAAAGCCCGGACAGCCTACAATGAGCAGTTCTTC. Protein sequence: CASNKARTAYNEQFF. The rearrangement joins TRBV7-2 to TRBJ2-1; D perhaps matches TRBD1 (6 bases). Trimming took 7 bases from V and 2 from J, leaving 15 bases between them. The germline CDR1 and CDR2 sequences are SGHTA and FQGNSA. CDR3 size: 15 residues.

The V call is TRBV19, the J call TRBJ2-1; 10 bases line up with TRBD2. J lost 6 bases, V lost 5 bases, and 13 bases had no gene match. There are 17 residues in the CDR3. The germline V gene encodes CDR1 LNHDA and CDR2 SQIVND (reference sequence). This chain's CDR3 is CASSDRQSGRALNEQFF. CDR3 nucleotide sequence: TGTGCCAGTAGTGACCGACAGAGCGGGAGGGCCCTCAATGAGCAGTTCTTC.

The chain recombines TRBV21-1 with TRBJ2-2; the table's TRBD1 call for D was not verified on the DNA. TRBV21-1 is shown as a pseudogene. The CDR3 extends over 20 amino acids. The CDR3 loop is CASSHPTPHDRGSNTGELFF. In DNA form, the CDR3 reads TGTGCCAGCAGTCACCCAACCCCCCATGACAGGGGTTCGAACACCGGGGAGCTGTTTTTT.

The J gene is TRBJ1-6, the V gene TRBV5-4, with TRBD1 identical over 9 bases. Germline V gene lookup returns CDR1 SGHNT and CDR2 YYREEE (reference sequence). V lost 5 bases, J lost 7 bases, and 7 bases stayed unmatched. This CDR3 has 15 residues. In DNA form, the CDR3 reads TGTGCCAGCAGTTCCGGACAGGGGCACAATTCACCCCTCCACTTT. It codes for CASSSGQGHNSPLHF.

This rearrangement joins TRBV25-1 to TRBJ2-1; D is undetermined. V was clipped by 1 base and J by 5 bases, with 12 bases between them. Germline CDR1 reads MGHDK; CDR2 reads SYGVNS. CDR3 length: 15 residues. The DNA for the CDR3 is TGTGCCAGCAGTGAATTTAGGCGGAAAGACAATGAGCAGTTCTTC. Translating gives CASSEFRRKDNEQFF.

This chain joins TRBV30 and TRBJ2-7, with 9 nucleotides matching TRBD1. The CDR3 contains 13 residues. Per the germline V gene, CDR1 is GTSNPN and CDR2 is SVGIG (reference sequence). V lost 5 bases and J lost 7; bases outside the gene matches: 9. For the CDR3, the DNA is TGTGCCTGGGGGGGACAGGGAGCGTGGGAGCAGTACTTC. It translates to CAWGGQGAWEQYF.

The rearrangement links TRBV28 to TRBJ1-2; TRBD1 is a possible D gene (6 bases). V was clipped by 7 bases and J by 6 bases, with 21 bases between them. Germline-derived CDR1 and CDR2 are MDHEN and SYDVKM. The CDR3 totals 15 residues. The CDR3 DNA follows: TGTGCCAGCACTACCCCCGGGTCGGGACACAATGGCTACACCTTC. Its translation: CASTTPGSGHNGYTF.

As DNA, the CDR3 is TGTGCCAGCTCACCAGATCCCACCACTAAGACCCAGTACTTC. Its translation: CASSPDPTTKTQYF. The chain couples TRBV18 to TRBJ2-5, with unresolved D. Between the trimmed V and J ends, which lost 2 bases and 6 bases, there was a span of 13 bases. Per the germline V gene, CDR1 is KGHSH and CDR2 is LQKENI. The CDR3 is 14 residues long.

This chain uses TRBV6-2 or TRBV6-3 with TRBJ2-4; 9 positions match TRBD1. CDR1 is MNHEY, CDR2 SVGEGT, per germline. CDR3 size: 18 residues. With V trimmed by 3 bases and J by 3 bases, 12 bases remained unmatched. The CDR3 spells CASSYTRAGQGYKNIQYF. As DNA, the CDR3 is TGTGCCAGCAGTTATACCCGCGCGGGACAGGGCTACAAAAACATTCAGTACTTC.

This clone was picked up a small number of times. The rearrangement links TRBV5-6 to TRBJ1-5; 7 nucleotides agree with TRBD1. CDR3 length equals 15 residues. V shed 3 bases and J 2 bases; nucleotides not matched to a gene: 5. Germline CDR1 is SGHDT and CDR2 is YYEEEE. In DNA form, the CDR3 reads TGTGCCAGCAGCTGGGCCGGGACAGGCAATCAGCCCCAGCATTTT. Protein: CASSWAGTGNQPQHF.

The CDR3 DNA sequence: TGTGCCAGCGGGTATCCTAGCGGTAGCACAGATACGCAGTATTTT. This gives the protein CASGYPSGSTDTQYF. The chain has TRBV6-5 and TRBJ2-3, with 7 bases fitting TRBD2. This CDR3 region has 15 residues. Trimming cost V 8 bases and J 0 bases; bases outside gene matches: 8. Germline CDR1 and CDR2: MNHEY and SVGAGI.

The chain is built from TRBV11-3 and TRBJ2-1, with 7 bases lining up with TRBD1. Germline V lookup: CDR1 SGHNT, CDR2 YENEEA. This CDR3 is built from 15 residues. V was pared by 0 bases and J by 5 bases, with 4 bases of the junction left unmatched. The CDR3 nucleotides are TGTGCCAGCAGCTTAGAGGGACAGAATCACAATGAGCAGTTCTTC. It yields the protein CASSLEGQNHNEQFF.

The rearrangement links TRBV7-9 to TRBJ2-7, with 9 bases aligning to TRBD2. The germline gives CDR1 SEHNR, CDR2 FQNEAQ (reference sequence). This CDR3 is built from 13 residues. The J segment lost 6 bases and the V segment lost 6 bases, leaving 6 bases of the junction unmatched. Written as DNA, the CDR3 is TGTGCCAGCAGTAATAGCGGGAGTCGCGAGCAGTACTTC. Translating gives CASSNSGSREQYF.

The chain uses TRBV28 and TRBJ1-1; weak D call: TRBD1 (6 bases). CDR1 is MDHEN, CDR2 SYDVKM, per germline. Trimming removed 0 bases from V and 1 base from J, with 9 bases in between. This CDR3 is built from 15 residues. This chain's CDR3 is CASSLWTGKNTEAFF. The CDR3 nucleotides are TGTGCCAGCAGTTTATGGACAGGAAAGAACACTGAAGCTTTCTTT.

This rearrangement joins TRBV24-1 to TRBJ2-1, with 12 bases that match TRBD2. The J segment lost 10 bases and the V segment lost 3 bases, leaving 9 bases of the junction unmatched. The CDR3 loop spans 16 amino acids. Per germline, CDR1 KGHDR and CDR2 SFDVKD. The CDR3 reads CATSDPLAGGPREQFF. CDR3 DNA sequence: TGTGCCACCAGTGATCCTCTAGCGGGAGGGCCCCGGGAGCAGTTCTTC.

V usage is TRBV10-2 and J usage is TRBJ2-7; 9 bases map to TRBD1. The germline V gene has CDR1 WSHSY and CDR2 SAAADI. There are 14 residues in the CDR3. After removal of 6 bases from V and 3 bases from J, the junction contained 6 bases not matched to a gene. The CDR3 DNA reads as TGCGCCAGCAGCGACCGACAGGGGGGCTACGAGCAGTACTTC. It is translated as CASSDRQGGYEQYF.

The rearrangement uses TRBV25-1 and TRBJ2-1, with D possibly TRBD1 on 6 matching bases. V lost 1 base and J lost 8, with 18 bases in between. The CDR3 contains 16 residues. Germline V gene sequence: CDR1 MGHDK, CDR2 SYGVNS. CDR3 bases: TGTGCCAGCAGTGAATTACAGGGAAGGGATACGGATGAGCAGTTCTTC. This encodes CASSELQGRDTDEQFF.

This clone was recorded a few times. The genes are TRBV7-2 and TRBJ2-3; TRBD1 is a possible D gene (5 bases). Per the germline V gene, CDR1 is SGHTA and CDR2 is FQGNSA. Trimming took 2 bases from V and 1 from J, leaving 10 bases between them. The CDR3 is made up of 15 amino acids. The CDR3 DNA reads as TGTGCCAGCAGCTTAAGGGGCACGGGCACAGATACGCAGTATTTT. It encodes CASSLRGTGTDTQYF.

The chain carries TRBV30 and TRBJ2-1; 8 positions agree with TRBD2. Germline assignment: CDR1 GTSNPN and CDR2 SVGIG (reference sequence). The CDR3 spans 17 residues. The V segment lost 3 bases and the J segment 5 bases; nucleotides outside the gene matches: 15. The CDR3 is CAWRGGLVGRDNNEQFF. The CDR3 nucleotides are TGTGCCTGGAGAGGGGGTTTGGTCGGGAGGGATAACAATGAGCAGTTCTTC.

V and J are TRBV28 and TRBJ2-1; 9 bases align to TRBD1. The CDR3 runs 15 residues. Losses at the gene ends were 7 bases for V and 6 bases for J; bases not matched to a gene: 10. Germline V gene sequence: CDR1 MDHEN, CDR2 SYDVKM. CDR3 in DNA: TGTGCCAGCATCTCTGGGACAGGGAGACGCAATGAGCAGTTCTTC. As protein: CASISGTGRRNEQFF.

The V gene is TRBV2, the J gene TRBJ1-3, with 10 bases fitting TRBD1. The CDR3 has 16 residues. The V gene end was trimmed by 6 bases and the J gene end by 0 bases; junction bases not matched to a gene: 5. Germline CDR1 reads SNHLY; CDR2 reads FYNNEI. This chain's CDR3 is CASSGTGAGSGNTIYF. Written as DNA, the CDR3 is TGTGCCAGCAGCGGGACAGGGGCCGGCTCTGGAAACACCATATATTTT.

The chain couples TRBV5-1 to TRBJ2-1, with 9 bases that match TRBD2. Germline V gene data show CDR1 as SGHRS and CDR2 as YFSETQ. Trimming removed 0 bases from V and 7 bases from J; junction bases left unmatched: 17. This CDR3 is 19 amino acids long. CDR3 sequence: CASSLEGSGRKISKNEQFF. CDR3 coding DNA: TGCGCCAGCAGCTTGGAGGGTAGCGGGAGAAAAATTTCTAAGAATGAGCAGTTCTTC. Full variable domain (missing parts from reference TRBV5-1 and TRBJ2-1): KAGVTQTPRYLIKTRGQQVTLSCSPISGHRSVSWYQQTPGQGLQFLFEYFSETQRNKGNFPGRFSGRQFSNSRSEMNVSTLELGDSALYLCASSLEGSGRKISKNEQFFGPGTRLTVL.